This TCR beta chain came from a study of blood T cell repertoires in COVID-19. Across the study: Some COVID-19 samples were acute and others convalescent; all came from the United States, Italy and Spain. Nucleic acid was either cDNA or gDNA, and it came from T cells, B-cell-depleted T cells, or PBMCs.

The CDR3 extends over 15 amino acids. Per the germline V gene, CDR1 is KGHDR and CDR2 is SFDVKD. V lost 2 bases and J 5 bases, leaving 14 bases between the germline ends. TCRdb's copy holds only in-frame clones and misses some; the assay was immunoSEQ multiplex PCR. The top ten clones hold approximately 10% of a sample with more than 95,000 clones, over 80% of them seen once. This clone appeared a few times. Sequences were obtained from peripheral blood. V usage is TRBV24-1 and J usage is TRBJ1-2, with D possibly TRBD1 on 5 matching bases. The receptor was isolated from a man aged 55 to 70 with acute or convalescent COVID-19. Here the CDR3 DNA reads TGTGCCACCAGTGATTGGAGCGGGGGGGTGTATGGCTACACCTTC. Residues: CATSDWSGGVYGYTF.